This entry concerns a single TCR beta chain. This sample is part of a study of T-cell reconstitution after alpha-beta-depleted transplantation in children. Preparing the TCRbeta library involved the use of unique molecular identifiers. Each CDR3 protein gets one entry after TCRdb re-called the PCR reads with MiXCR. The sample holds roughly 400,000 distinct CDR3 sequences, roughly 20% seen once. CDR3 length: 13 residues. V shed 0 bases and J shed 8 bases, with 8 bases lying between them. Per the germline V gene, CDR1 is LGHNT and CDR2 is FRNRAP. This chain links TRBV12-5 with TRBJ2-1; D is unclear. This receptor was taken from a human donor who donated a stem cell graft to a child with acute myeloid leukemia. Sequences were derived from PBMCs from the stem cell graft donor, sampled from the stem cell graft. The CDR3 is CASGLVIGDEQFF. The CDR3 DNA is TGTGCTAGTGGTTTGGTAATCGGTGATGAGCAGTTCTTC.